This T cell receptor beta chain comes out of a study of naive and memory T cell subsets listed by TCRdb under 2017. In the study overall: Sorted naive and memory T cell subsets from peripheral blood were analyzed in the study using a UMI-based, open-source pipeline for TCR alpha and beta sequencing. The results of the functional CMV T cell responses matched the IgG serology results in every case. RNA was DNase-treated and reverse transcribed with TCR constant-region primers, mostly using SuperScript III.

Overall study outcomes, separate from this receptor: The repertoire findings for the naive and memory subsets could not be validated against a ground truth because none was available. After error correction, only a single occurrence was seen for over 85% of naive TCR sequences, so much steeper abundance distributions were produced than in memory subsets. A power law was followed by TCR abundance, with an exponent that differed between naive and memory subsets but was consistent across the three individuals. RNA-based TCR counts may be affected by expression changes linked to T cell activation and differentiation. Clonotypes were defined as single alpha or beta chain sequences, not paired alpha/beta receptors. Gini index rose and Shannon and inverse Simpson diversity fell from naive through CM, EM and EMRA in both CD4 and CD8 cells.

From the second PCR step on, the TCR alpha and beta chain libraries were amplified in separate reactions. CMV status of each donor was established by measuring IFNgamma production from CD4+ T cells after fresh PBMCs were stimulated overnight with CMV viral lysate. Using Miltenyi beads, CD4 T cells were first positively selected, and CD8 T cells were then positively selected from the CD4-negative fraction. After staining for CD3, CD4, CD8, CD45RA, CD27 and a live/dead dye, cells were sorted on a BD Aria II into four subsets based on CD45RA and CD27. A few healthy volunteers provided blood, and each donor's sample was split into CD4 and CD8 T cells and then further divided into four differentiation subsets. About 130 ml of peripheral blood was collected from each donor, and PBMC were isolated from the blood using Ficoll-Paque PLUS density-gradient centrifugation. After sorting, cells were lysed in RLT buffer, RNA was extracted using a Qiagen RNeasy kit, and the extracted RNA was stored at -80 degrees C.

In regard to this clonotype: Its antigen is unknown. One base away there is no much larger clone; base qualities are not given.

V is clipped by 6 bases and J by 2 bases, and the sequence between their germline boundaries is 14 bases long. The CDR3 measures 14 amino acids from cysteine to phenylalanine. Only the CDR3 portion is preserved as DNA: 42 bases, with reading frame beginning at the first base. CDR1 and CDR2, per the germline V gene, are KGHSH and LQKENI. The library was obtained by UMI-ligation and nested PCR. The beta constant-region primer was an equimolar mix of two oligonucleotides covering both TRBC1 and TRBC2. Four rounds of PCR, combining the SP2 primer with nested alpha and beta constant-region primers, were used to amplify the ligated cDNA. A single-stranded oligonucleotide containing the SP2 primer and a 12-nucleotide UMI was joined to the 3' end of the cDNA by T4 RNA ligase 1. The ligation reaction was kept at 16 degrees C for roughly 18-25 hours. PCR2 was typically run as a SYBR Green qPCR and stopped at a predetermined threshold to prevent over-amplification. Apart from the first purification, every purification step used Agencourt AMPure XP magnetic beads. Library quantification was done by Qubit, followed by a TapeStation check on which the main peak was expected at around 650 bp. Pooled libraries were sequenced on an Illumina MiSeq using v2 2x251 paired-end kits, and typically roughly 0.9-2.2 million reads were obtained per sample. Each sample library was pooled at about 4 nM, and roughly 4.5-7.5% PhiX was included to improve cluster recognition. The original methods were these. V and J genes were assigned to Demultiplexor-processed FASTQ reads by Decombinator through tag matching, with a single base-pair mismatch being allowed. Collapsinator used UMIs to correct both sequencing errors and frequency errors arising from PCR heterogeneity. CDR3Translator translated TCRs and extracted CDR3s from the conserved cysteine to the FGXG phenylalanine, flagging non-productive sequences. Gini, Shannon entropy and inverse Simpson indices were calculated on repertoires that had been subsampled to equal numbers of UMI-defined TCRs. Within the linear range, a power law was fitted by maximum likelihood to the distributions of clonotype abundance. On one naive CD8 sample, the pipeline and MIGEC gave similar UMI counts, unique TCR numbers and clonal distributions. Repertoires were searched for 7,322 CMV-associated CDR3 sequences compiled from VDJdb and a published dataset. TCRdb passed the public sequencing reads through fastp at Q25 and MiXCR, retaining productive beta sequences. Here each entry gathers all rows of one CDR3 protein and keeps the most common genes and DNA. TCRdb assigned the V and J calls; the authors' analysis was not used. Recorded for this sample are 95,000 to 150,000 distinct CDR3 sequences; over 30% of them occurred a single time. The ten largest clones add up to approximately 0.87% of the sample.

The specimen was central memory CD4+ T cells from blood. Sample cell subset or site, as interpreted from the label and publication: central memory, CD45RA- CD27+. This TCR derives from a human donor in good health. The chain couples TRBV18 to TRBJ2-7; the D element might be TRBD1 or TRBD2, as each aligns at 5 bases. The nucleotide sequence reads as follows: TGTGCCAGCTCCCGGGACGGAAAACCCTACGAGCAGTACTTC. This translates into CASSRDGKPYEQYF.